The rows below give T cell receptor beta chains drawn from one sample of a study of cytomegalovirus exposure and HLA in healthy donors. Produced via immunoSEQ multiplex PCR; TCRdb's table is partial and in-frame only. Of about 100,000 clones listed, 60% to 80% are singletons. What was sequenced was PBMCs. These receptors were taken from a woman aged 18-29 years in good health and CMV-seropositive. Both conserved end residues are part of each CDR3. A D gene is named only where the DNA matches it firmly.

D: TRBD1; J: NA; V: TRBV29-1; length: 12; CDR3: CSALGQGFEQYF
D: TRBD1; J: TRBJ1-4; V: TRBV10-3; length: 17; CDR3: CAISESGQGATNEKLFF
D: NA; J: TRBJ1-5; V: TRBV9; length: 14; CDR3: CASSKRDAPGPQHF
D: TRBD2; J: TRBJ2-1; V: TRBV10-3; length: 13; CDR3: CAIIEVAGGEQFF
D: TRBD2; J: TRBJ2-3; V: TRBV5-6; length: 18; CDR3: CASSLAWLAGVSTDTQYF
D: TRBD1; J: TRBJ2-7; V: TRBV11-2; length: 16; CDR3: CASSLKSWGQGYEQYF
D: NA; J: TRBJ2-2; V: TRBV18; length: 13; CDR3: CASSGANTGELFF
D: TRBD1; J: TRBJ2-2; V: TRBV29-1; length: 14; CDR3: CSVAGTVNTGELFF
D: TRBD1; J: TRBJ2-5; V: TRBV7-2; length: 15; CDR3: CASSPEDRVRETQYF
D: NA; J: TRBJ2-5; V: TRBV18; length: 14; CDR3: CASSPPSTTETQYF
D: TRBD1; J: TRBJ1-5; V: TRBV11-1; length: 14; CDR3: CASSSGQGHQPQHF
D: TRBD2; J: TRBJ2-1; V: TRBV6-5; length: 15; CDR3: CASRPGGSGNNEQFF
D: NA; J: TRBJ2-7; V: TRBV12-2; length: 18; CDR3: CASRLASTSDVTMHEQYF
D: TRBD2; J: TRBJ2-5; V: TRBV7-2; length: 15; CDR3: CASSRTSGSQETQYF
D: NA; J: TRBJ1-3; V: TRBV7-2; length: 16; CDR3: CASSLASLVTGNTIYF
D: TRBD1; J: TRBJ2-7; V: TRBV4-2; length: 14; CDR3: CASSRPGQGYEQYF
D: NA; J: TRBJ2-1; V: TRBV5-4; length: 13; CDR3: CASSGGDEGEQFF
D: NA; J: TRBJ2-7; V: TRBV2; length: 15; CDR3: CASSEARDYSYEQYF
D: NA; J: TRBJ1-2; V: TRBV6-5; length: 14; CDR3: CASSYSRGADGYTF
D: NA; J: TRBJ2-3; V: TRBV9; length: 15; CDR3: CASSVATGSTDTQYF
D: TRBD1; J: TRBJ2-7; V: TRBV30; length: 13; CDR3: CAWTGGSTYEQYF
D: NA; J: TRBJ2-1; V: TRBV18; length: 13; CDR3: CASSPTRGDEQFF
D: NA; J: TRBJ1-4; V: TRBV5-1; length: 14; CDR3: CASSLIQGGEKLFF
D: TRBD1; J: TRBJ2-5; V: TRBV30; length: 15; CDR3: CAWSVPDRAQETQYF
D: NA; J: TRBJ2-7; V: TRBV2; length: 16; CDR3: CASSDPDYTSSYEQYF
D: NA; J: TRBJ2-7; V: TRBV5-1; length: 13; CDR3: CASSPPSSYEQYF